This T cell receptor beta chain appears in the sequencing data of a study of T-cell reconstitution after alpha-beta-depleted transplantation in children. For TCRbeta, the library was prepared with unique molecular identifiers. TCRdb recomputed calls from the PCR reads with MiXCR, one row per CDR3 protein. The repertoire has about 240,000 distinct CDR3 sequences, more than 10% of them found once; the top ten carry 2.6%. The CDR3 extends over 14 amino acids. Trimming left V 5 bases short and J 9 bases short, with 16 bases between. CDR1 is KGHDR and CDR2 is SFDVKD in the germline V gene. Many counts were recorded for this clonotype.

The sequenced sample was PBMCs from the stem cell graft donor, obtained from the stem cell graft. The sequence derives from a human donor who donated a stem cell graft to a child with acute lymphoblastic leukemia. This chain connects TRBV24-1 to TRBJ1-5; D perhaps matches TRBD1 (6 bases). The CDR3 protein is CATSATGQGGPQHF. The CDR3, as DNA: TGTGCCACCAGTGCCACAGGGCAGGGCGGGCCCCAGCATTTT.